Sequencing of this T cell receptor beta chain was carried out in a study of T cells in Graves' hyperthyroidism and ophthalmopathy. CDR1 is MNHEY, CDR2 SVGAGI, per germline. CDR3 length equals 14 residues. The V end lost 10 bases, the J end lost 9 bases, and 19 bases lay between the germline ends. TCR beta CDR3 regions were amplified from RNA. Using the HTBI primer set, a first-round RT-PCR was run on the TCR CDR3. TCRdb re-called the multiplex PCR reads through MiXCR, storing one row per CDR3 protein. Of about 660,000 distinct CDR3 sequences in the sample, about 45% were seen once. The sample comprised peripheral blood or thyroid tissue (not recorded which). The receptor was derived from an adult man with Graves' disease, either hyperthyroidism or ophthalmopathy (not recorded which). The chain couples TRBV6-5 to TRBJ1-6; TRBD1 is a possible D gene (6 bases). In nucleotides, the CDR3 is TGTGCCACCTCCAGGCAGCCAGGGGTTTCACCCCTCCACTTT. Its translation: CATSRQPGVSPLHF.